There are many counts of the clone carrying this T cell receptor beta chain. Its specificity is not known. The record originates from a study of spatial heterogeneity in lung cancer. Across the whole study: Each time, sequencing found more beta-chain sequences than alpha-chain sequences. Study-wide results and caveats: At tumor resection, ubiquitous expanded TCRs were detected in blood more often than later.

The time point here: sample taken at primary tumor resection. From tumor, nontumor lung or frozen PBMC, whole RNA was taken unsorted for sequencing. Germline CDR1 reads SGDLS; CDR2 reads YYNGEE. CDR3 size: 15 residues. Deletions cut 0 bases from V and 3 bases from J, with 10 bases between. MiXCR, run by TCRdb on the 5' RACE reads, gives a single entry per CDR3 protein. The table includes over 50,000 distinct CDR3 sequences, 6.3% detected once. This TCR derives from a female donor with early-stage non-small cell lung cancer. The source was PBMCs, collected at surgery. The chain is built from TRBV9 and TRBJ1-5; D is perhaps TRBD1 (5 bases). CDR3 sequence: CASSVGAQANQPQHF. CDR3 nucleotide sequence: TGTGCCAGCAGCGTAGGAGCACAGGCCAATCAGCCCCAGCATTTT.